These T cell receptor beta chains were read from a single sample in a study of T-cell reconstitution after alpha-beta-depleted transplantation in children. A single record per CDR3 protein comes from TCRdb applying MiXCR to the PCR reads. Of under 750,000 distinct CDR3 sequences listed, 20% to 25% are singletons. The source was PBMCs, mostly from graft donor cells, collected 360 days after TCRalphabeta/CD19-depleted stem cell transplant. These receptors were collected from a boy in the first two years of life who had a stem cell transplant for acute myeloid leukemia, so the T cells may come from the graft donor. CDR3s include the opening cysteine and the closing phenylalanine or tryptophan. A D gene is named only where the DNA matches it firmly. Some rows mark clone size as missing; the rest say once, few, many or name a class of expanded clone.

V gene: TRBV7-2
J gene: TRBJ1-1
D gene: -
clone size: many
CDR3 protein: CASSPEWLTEAFF
CDR3 DNA: TGTGCCAGCAGCCCAGAGTGGTTGACTGAAGCTTTCTTT

V gene: TRBV24-1
J gene: TRBJ2-3
D gene: -
clone size: once
CDR3 protein: CATSRGYTQYF
CDR3 DNA: TGTGCCACCAGTAGAGGGTATACGCAGTATTTT

V gene: TRBV5-6
J gene: TRBJ2-1
D gene: -
clone size: many
CDR3 protein: CASSWGSSTYNEQFF
CDR3 DNA: TGTGCCAGCAGCTGGGGATCAAGCACCTACAATGAGCAGTTCTTC

V gene: TRBV24-1
J gene: TRBJ2-1
D gene: -
clone size: few
CDR3 protein: CATSDLDSSSSLNEQFF
CDR3 DNA: TGTGCCACCAGTGATTTGGACAGTTCCTCCTCGTTAAATGAGCAGTTCTTC

V gene: TRBV20-1
J gene: TRBJ1-6
D gene: TRBD1
clone size: many
CDR3 protein: CSATMGQGDSPLHF
CDR3 DNA: TGCAGTGCTACTATGGGACAGGGAGATTCACCCCTCCACTTT

V gene: TRBV20-1
J gene: TRBJ2-5
D gene: -
clone size: many
CDR3 protein: CSASRDWDIQETQYF
CDR3 DNA: TGCAGTGCTAGCCGAGATTGGGACATCCAAGAGACCCAGTACTTC

V gene: TRBV20-1
J gene: TRBJ2-1
D gene: -
clone size: few
CDR3 protein: CSARGAGTPTYNEQFF
CDR3 DNA: TGCAGTGCTAGAGGGGCCGGGACCCCTACCTACAATGAGCAGTTCTTC

V gene: TRBV4-3
J gene: TRBJ2-7
D gene: TRBD2
clone size: few
CDR3 protein: CASSQEGGLAGYEQYF
CDR3 DNA: TGCGCCAGCAGCCAAGAGGGGGGCCTAGCGGGCTACGAGCAGTACTTC

V gene: TRBV4-1
J gene: TRBJ2-1
D gene: -
clone size: few
CDR3 protein: CASSPHPSFDSTAYNEQFF
CDR3 DNA: TGCGCCAGCAGCCCCCATCCTTCTTTCGACAGTACAGCCTACAATGAGCAGTTCTTC

V gene: TRBV10-3
J gene: TRBJ1-2
D gene: -
clone size: -
CDR3 protein: CAISESAVTVNYGYTF
CDR3 DNA: TGTGCCATCAGTGAGTCGGCGGTGACAGTCAACTATGGCTACACCTTC

V gene: TRBV7-2
J gene: TRBJ2-7
D gene: TRBD2
clone size: once
CDR3 protein: CASSLAGLAGGSYEQYF
CDR3 DNA: TGTGCCAGCAGCTTAGCCGGTTTAGCGGGGGGCTCATACGAGCAGTACTTC

V gene: TRBV9
J gene: TRBJ2-3
D gene: -
clone size: many
CDR3 protein: CASSVDTGDTDTQYF
CDR3 DNA: TGTGCCAGCAGCGTAGATACAGGCGACACAGATACGCAGTATTTT

V gene: TRBV20-1
J gene: TRBJ2-5
D gene: TRBD1
clone size: many
CDR3 protein: CSARDSRGLRETQYF
CDR3 DNA: TGCAGTGCTAGAGATTCCAGGGGGCTGAGGGAGACCCAGTACTTC

V gene: TRBV7-8
J gene: TRBJ2-3
D gene: -
clone size: many
CDR3 protein: CASSPRRVPSTDTQYF
CDR3 DNA: TGTGCCAGCAGCCCCCGACGGGTCCCTAGCACAGATACGCAGTATTTT

V gene: TRBV11-2
J gene: TRBJ1-1
D gene: -
clone size: many
CDR3 protein: CASSPQGGRGTEAFF
CDR3 DNA: TGTGCCAGCAGCCCCCAAGGAGGGCGTGGGACTGAAGCTTTCTTT

V gene: TRBV6-1
J gene: TRBJ2-7
D gene: -
clone size: few
CDR3 protein: CASSARDKNYEQYF
CDR3 DNA: TGTGCCAGCAGTGCCCGGGACAAAAACTACGAGCAGTACTTC

V gene: TRBV20-1
J gene: TRBJ2-7
D gene: -
clone size: -
CDR3 protein: CSARPPNRAQQYF
CDR3 DNA: TGCAGTGCTAGACCCCCGAACAGGGCACAGCAGTACTTC

V gene: TRBV6-1
J gene: TRBJ1-1
D gene: -
clone size: few
CDR3 protein: CASSEGGAIGTEAFF
CDR3 DNA: TGTGCCAGCAGTGAAGGGGGCGCGATCGGCACTGAAGCTTTCTTT

V gene: TRBV7-9
J gene: TRBJ2-2
D gene: -
clone size: -
CDR3 protein: CASSLTRAGNTGELFF
CDR3 DNA: TGTGCCAGCAGCTTAACAAGGGCAGGGAACACCGGGGAGCTGTTTTTT

V gene: TRBV6-5
J gene: TRBJ2-3
D gene: -
clone size: many
CDR3 protein: CASSYPNDSTDTQYF
CDR3 DNA: TGTGCCAGCAGTTACCCGAACGACTCCACAGATACGCAGTATTTT

V gene: TRBV20-1
J gene: TRBJ2-7
D gene: TRBD1
clone size: few
CDR3 protein: CSARVTGQKYEQYF
CDR3 DNA: TGCAGTGCTAGGGTGACAGGGCAGAAATACGAGCAGTACTTC

V gene: TRBV12-3/TRBV12-4
J gene: TRBJ2-7
D gene: TRBD1
clone size: many
CDR3 protein: CASSSNRGSAYEQYF
CDR3 DNA: TGTGCCAGCAGTTCCAACAGGGGGAGCGCCTACGAGCAGTACTTC

V gene: TRBV15
J gene: TRBJ2-3
D gene: -
clone size: many
CDR3 protein: CATSREHQRGTDTQYF
CDR3 DNA: TGTGCCACCAGCAGAGAACACCAGCGTGGGACAGATACGCAGTATTTT

V gene: TRBV12-3/TRBV12-4
J gene: TRBJ1-4
D gene: -
clone size: -
CDR3 protein: CASSFLGEKLFF
CDR3 DNA: TGTGCCAGCAGTTTTCTTGGAGAAAAACTGTTTTTT

V gene: TRBV24-1
J gene: TRBJ2-1
D gene: TRBD2
clone size: few
CDR3 protein: CATSDLRLAGNEQFF
CDR3 DNA: TGTGCCACCAGTGATTTGCGGCTAGCGGGGAATGAGCAGTTCTTC

V gene: TRBV7-8
J gene: TRBJ2-7
D gene: TRBD1
clone size: -
CDR3 protein: CASSYDWGQPNYEQYF
CDR3 DNA: TGTGCCAGCAGCTACGATTGGGGACAGCCGAACTACGAGCAGTACTTC

V gene: TRBV12-3/TRBV12-4
J gene: TRBJ1-5
D gene: -
clone size: few
CDR3 protein: CASSLSGLHQPQHF
CDR3 DNA: TGTGCCAGCAGTTTGTCGGGCCTCCATCAGCCCCAGCATTTT

V gene: TRBV4-2
J gene: TRBJ2-1
D gene: TRBD2
clone size: few
CDR3 protein: CASSPMGANGRGALPSYNEQFF
CDR3 DNA: TGTGCCAGCAGCCCGATGGGCGCAAATGGGCGGGGGGCTCTCCCATCCTACAATGAGCAGTTCTTC

V gene: TRBV5-1
J gene: TRBJ2-3
D gene: TRBD1
clone size: few
CDR3 protein: CASRFQGADTQYF
CDR3 DNA: TGCGCCAGCAGATTCCAGGGGGCAGATACGCAGTATTTT

V gene: TRBV5-6
J gene: TRBJ2-3
D gene: -
clone size: -
CDR3 protein: CASSSTRGFTDTQYF
CDR3 DNA: TGTGCCAGCAGCTCGACACGGGGATTCACAGATACGCAGTATTTT

V gene: TRBV5-1
J gene: TRBJ1-3
D gene: -
clone size: -
CDR3 protein: CASSFDGNTIYF
CDR3 DNA: TGCGCCAGCAGCTTCGATGGAAACACCATATATTTT

V gene: TRBV12-3/TRBV12-4
J gene: TRBJ2-3
D gene: -
clone size: many
CDR3 protein: CATGILGMDTQYF
CDR3 DNA: TGTGCCACCGGGATTTTGGGTATGGATACGCAGTATTTT

V gene: TRBV20-1
J gene: TRBJ1-1
D gene: -
clone size: -
CDR3 protein: CSASDNTGTKAFF
CDR3 DNA: TGCAGTGCTAGTGATAATACAGGGACGAAAGCTTTCTTT

V gene: TRBV6-1
J gene: TRBJ1-6
D gene: -
clone size: many
CDR3 protein: CASTYRARNSYNSPLHF
CDR3 DNA: TGTGCCAGCACCTACAGGGCAAGGAACTCCTATAATTCACCCCTCCACTTT

V gene: TRBV13
J gene: TRBJ1-2
D gene: TRBD1
clone size: few
CDR3 protein: CASSLEGAGGAFYGYTF
CDR3 DNA: TGTGCCAGCAGCTTAGAAGGGGCAGGGGGCGCTTTCTATGGCTACACCTTC

V gene: TRBV5-1
J gene: TRBJ2-2
D gene: -
clone size: many
CDR3 protein: CASSIRAGELFF
CDR3 DNA: TGCGCCAGCAGCATACGGGCCGGGGAGCTGTTTTTT

V gene: TRBV11-2
J gene: TRBJ2-6
D gene: -
clone size: few
CDR3 protein: CASSFLVGILSGANVLTF
CDR3 DNA: TGTGCCAGCAGCTTCCTAGTGGGCATTCTCTCTGGGGCCAACGTCCTGACTTTC

V gene: TRBV20-1
J gene: TRBJ2-5
D gene: -
clone size: many
CDR3 protein: CSASLVLAGETQYF
CDR3 DNA: TGCAGTGCTAGTTTAGTATTGGCCGGGGAGACCCAGTACTTC

V gene: TRBV12-3/TRBV12-4
J gene: TRBJ1-2
D gene: -
clone size: once
CDR3 protein: CASSNWTANGYTF
CDR3 DNA: TGTGCCAGCAGCAATTGGACAGCTAATGGCTACACCTTC

V gene: TRBV15
J gene: TRBJ2-1
D gene: TRBD2
clone size: few
CDR3 protein: CATSRDSGRYNEQFF
CDR3 DNA: TGTGCCACCAGCAGAGATAGCGGGCGCTACAATGAGCAGTTCTTC

V gene: TRBV29-1
J gene: TRBJ1-1
D gene: -
clone size: -
CDR3 protein: CSVWTANTEAFF
CDR3 DNA: TGCAGCGTGTGGACAGCCAACACTGAAGCTTTCTTT

V gene: TRBV12-3/TRBV12-4
J gene: TRBJ2-5
D gene: TRBD2
clone size: few
CDR3 protein: CASSLNSGGDLETQYF
CDR3 DNA: TGTGCCAGCAGTTTAAACAGCGGGGGGGACTTGGAGACCCAGTACTTC

V gene: TRBV11-2
J gene: TRBJ2-3
D gene: -
clone size: -
CDR3 protein: CASSPTADTQYF
CDR3 DNA: TGTGCCAGCAGCCCTACCGCGGATACGCAGTATTTT

V gene: TRBV5-1
J gene: TRBJ2-6
D gene: -
clone size: many
CDR3 protein: CASSLEGANVLTF
CDR3 DNA: TGCGCCAGCAGCTTGGAAGGGGCCAACGTCCTGACTTTC

V gene: TRBV20-1
J gene: TRBJ2-1
D gene: -
clone size: -
CDR3 protein: CSARDIRGPGNNEQFF
CDR3 DNA: TGCAGTGCTAGAGATATCCGGGGGCCCGGTAATAATGAGCAGTTCTTC

V gene: TRBV7-8
J gene: TRBJ2-3
D gene: TRBD2
clone size: -
CDR3 protein: CASRLGGGKSPSTDTQYF
CDR3 DNA: TGTGCCAGCAGGTTGGGCGGGGGGAAGTCCCCTAGCACAGATACGCAGTATTTT

V gene: TRBV6-5
J gene: TRBJ2-3
D gene: -
clone size: many
CDR3 protein: CASSYGSHTDTQYF
CDR3 DNA: TGTGCCAGCAGTTACGGGAGTCACACAGATACGCAGTATTTT

V gene: TRBV20-1
J gene: TRBJ1-2
D gene: TRBD1
clone size: -
CDR3 protein: CSAILGRWTGPRGYTF
CDR3 DNA: TGCAGTGCTATACTTGGTCGGTGGACAGGCCCAAGGGGCTACACCTTC

V gene: TRBV7-8
J gene: TRBJ2-3
D gene: TRBD2
clone size: -
CDR3 protein: CASTAGGPTDTQYF
CDR3 DNA: TGTGCCAGCACCGCGGGGGGGCCTACAGATACGCAGTATTTT

V gene: TRBV20-1
J gene: TRBJ2-3
D gene: -
clone size: -
CDR3 protein: CSASPLEGGTDTQYF
CDR3 DNA: TGCAGTGCTAGCCCGCTGGAGGGGGGAACAGATACGCAGTATTTT